Listed here are 26 T cell receptor beta chains from one sample, sequenced in a study of human T cells and chemical hapten exposure. Using its own MiXCR run on the RACE reads, TCRdb lists one record per CDR3 protein. The profile shows 90,000 or so distinct CDR3 sequences, about 11% of them singletons. Time point noted: patch test 1, 2 weeks after DPC sensitization. Sample treatment: therapeutic diphenylcyclopropenone sensitization with weekly scalp DPC. Sequences were derived from whole blood, sampled in connection with sensitization to the hapten diphenylcyclopropenone (DPC). Source of these receptors: a man aged 40-49 years with alopecia areata. Some clones in this sample may be carry-over from other donors' samples.

The gene calls are TRBV6-1 and TRBJ1-1; D gene ambiguous. This CDR3 is built from 15 residues. The germline V gene encodes CDR1 MNHNS and CDR2 SASEGT. V was clipped by 0 bases and J by 5 bases, with 13 bases between them. CDR3 DNA: TGTGCCAGCAGTGAAGCGGAGGCTCGTGGGACTGAAGCTTTCTTT. It specifies CASSEAEARGTEAFF.

In its sample, this clonotype was seen a few times. The chain has TRBV10-3 and TRBJ2-6, with D hard to call. Germline loops: CDR1 ENHRY, CDR2 SYGVKD. The V end was cut by 2 bases, the J end by 0 bases, with 5 bases between. This CDR3 spans 15 amino acids. CDR3 protein: CAISESSSGANVLTF. The CDR3 nucleotides are TGTGCCATCAGTGAGAGCAGCTCTGGGGCCAACGTCCTGACTTTC.

This clonotype was counted at least ten times. The chain links TRBV28 to TRBJ1-1; weak D call: TRBD1 (6 bases). CDR3 length: 14 amino acids. Looked up from germline, CDR1 is MDHEN and CDR2 is SYDVKM. V was cut by 2 bases and J by 1 base, with 8 bases left in between. The CDR3 region is CASSLPGANTEAFF. The CDR3 DNA is TGTGCCAGCAGTTTACCGGGGGCGAACACTGAAGCTTTCTTT.

This clonotype was recorded many times. The chain is built from TRBV7-9 and TRBJ2-7; D gene uncertain. The V gene lost 1 base and the J gene lost 6 bases, with 10 bases spanning the gap. Per the germline V gene, CDR1 is SEHNR and CDR2 is FQNEAQ (reference sequence). The length of the CDR3 is 13 residues. This chain's CDR3 is CASSLGPGGEQYV. The CDR3 DNA reads TGTGCCAGCAGCTTAGGACCGGGTGGCGAGCAGTACGTC.

This clonotype has ten or more counts. The chain uses TRBV7-8 and TRBJ1-5, with D possibly TRBD1 on 6 matching bases. CDR1 SGHVS and CDR2 FQNEAQ come from the germline V gene. CDR3 size: 15 residues. V was cut by 2 bases and J by 4 bases, with 12 bases left in between. The CDR3 DNA reads TGTGCCAGCAGCTTAAGTACAGGGTATAATCAGCCCCAGCATTTT. It encodes CASSLSTGYNQPQHF.

This clonotype was counted at least ten times. J is TRBJ1-5 and V is TRBV20-1, with 10 bases matching TRBD1. This CDR3 region has 13 residues. V gave up 6 bases and J gave up 6 bases; unmatched junction bases: 5. The germline gives CDR1 DFQATT, CDR2 SNEGSKA (reference sequence). The CDR3 reads CSAGQGRGQPQHF. CDR3 coding DNA: TGCAGTGCGGGACAGGGGCGAGGTCAGCCCCAGCATTTT.

This clonotype was found many times. This chain links TRBV3-1 with TRBJ2-3, with 7 bases lining up with TRBD1. The ends lost 1 base at V and 1 base at J; junction bases unmatched: 5. This CDR3 comprises 16 residues. CDR1 is LGHDT, CDR2 YNNKEL, per germline (reference sequence). CDR3 nucleotide sequence: TGTGCCAGCAGCCAAGCGACAGGGAGACGCACAGATACGCAGTATTTT. This translates into CASSQATGRRTDTQYF.

At least ten counts were recorded for this clonotype. CDR3 coding DNA: TGTGCCAGCAGCGCGGCGGACAGGCGGGAGCAGTTCTTC. It specifies CASSAADRREQFF. The chain links TRBV9 to TRBJ2-1; 7 bases are a match to TRBD1. This CDR3 spans 13 amino acids. After removal of 3 bases from V and 10 bases from J, the junction contained 7 bases not matched to a gene. Germline V lookup: CDR1 SGDLS, CDR2 YYNGEE. Combining the CDR3 with reference TRBV9 and TRBJ2-1 gives the whole variable domain DSGVTQTPKHLITATGQRVTLRCSPRSGDLSVYWYQQSLDQGLQFLIQYYNGEERAKGNILERFSAQQFPDLHSELNLSSLELGDSALYFCASSAADRREQFFGPGTRLTVL.

The sample holds many counts of this clonotype. The chain uses TRBV27 and TRBJ1-1, with D tentatively TRBD1 (5 bases). The V gene's germline CDR1 is MNHEY and CDR2 SMNVEV (reference sequence). The CDR3 runs 13 residues. Trimming shortened V by 6 bases and J by 8 bases, and 16 bases separated the two germline ends. The CDR3 DNA follows: TGTGCCAGCAGGACAGTTTCAAACGGAGAAGCTTTCTTT. Its protein product is CASRTVSNGEAFF.

In this sample, this clonotype turned up a few times. The rearrangement uses TRBV30 and TRBJ2-5; 9 bases align to TRBD1. The J segment lost 3 bases and the V segment lost 7 bases, leaving 9 bases of the junction unmatched. CDR1 and CDR2 from the germline V gene are GTSNPN and SVGIG (reference sequence). The CDR3 is 14 amino acids. As DNA, the CDR3 is TGTGCCTTTTGTTACAGGGGGCAAGAAGAGACCCAGTACTTC. Encoded protein: CAFCYRGQEETQYF.

This clonotype was seen a handful of times. The chain employs TRBV20-1 and TRBJ2-4; TRBD1 matches at 8 bases. Germline CDR1 is DFQATT and CDR2 is SNEGSKA (reference sequence). The CDR3 loop spans 14 amino acids. Trimming cost V 1 base and J 7 bases; bases outside gene matches: 6. The DNA of the CDR3 is TGCAGTGCTAGAGTGGAAACAGGGGGGAACATTCAGTACTTC. Its protein is CSARVETGGNIQYF.

This chain joins TRBV5-4 and TRBJ2-1; D unclear. Germline V gene lookup returns CDR1 SGHNT and CDR2 YYREEE (reference sequence). V lost 3 bases and J lost 10, with 8 bases in between. There are 11 residues in the CDR3. The CDR3 DNA is TGTGCCAGCAGCTCCCCTTCGGAGCAGTTCTTC. Its protein product is CASSSPSEQFF.

Ten or more counts support this clonotype. The V call is TRBV12-3 or TRBV12-4, the J call TRBJ1-3; no clear D gene. The V end was cut by 6 bases, the J end by 11 bases, with 17 bases between. The CDR3 has 13 residues. The DNA of the CDR3 is TGTGCCAGCAGCCCGGGCTGGGATTACGCCATATATTTT. Translated, it gives CASSPGWDYAIYF.

This clonotype has only a few counts. V gene TRBV20-1 combines with J gene TRBJ2-1; 10 positions match TRBD2. Germline trimming cut 1 base from V and 5 bases from J; bases unmatched to any gene: 17. The CDR3 consists of 19 residues. Germline V gives CDR1 DFQATT, CDR2 SNEGSKA (reference sequence). The CDR3 is CSARVVSGRAWGPHNEQFF. Written as DNA, the CDR3 is TGCAGTGCTAGAGTTGTCAGCGGGAGGGCCTGGGGTCCACACAATGAGCAGTTCTTC.

This clonotype was observed at least ten times. V and J are TRBV5-1 and TRBJ2-5, with D perhaps matching TRBD1 or TRBD2 (5 bases each). Germline V CDR1 and CDR2: SGHRS, YFSETQ. The CDR3 contains 13 residues. V lost 4 bases to trimming and J lost 4 bases, with 11 bases between them. CDR3 sequence: CASSPGPGETQYF. CDR3 nucleotide sequence: TGCGCCAGCAGCCCGGGACCGGGAGAGACCCAGTACTTC.

V gene TRBV5-1 combines with J gene TRBJ2-5; D may be TRBD1 (6 bases). This CDR3 spans 15 amino acids. Germline CDR1 SGHRS, CDR2 YFSETQ. V dropped 5 bases and J dropped 0 bases, with 14 bases sitting between them. The CDR3 DNA is TGCGCCAGCAGTAGAGGGGGAATATACCAAGAGACCCAGTACTTC. It codes for CASSRGGIYQETQYF.

At least ten counts were recorded for this clonotype. The chain is built from TRBV3-1 and TRBJ2-3; 10 nucleotides agree with TRBD2. V lost 4 bases and J lost 2; bases outside the gene matches: 6. The CDR3 has 16 residues. Germline V gene data show CDR1 as LGHDT and CDR2 as YNNKEL (reference sequence). CDR3 sequence: CASSPLAGVYTDTQYF. CDR3 coding DNA: TGTGCCAGCAGCCCTCTAGCGGGAGTTTACACAGATACGCAGTATTTT.

This clonotype was recorded a few times. The chain combines TRBV28 with TRBJ2-7; no clear D. CDR3 length: 13 amino acids. Per the germline V gene, CDR1 is MDHEN and CDR2 is SYDVKM. The germline V and J ends were trimmed by 8 bases and 2 bases, with 13 bases remaining between them. CDR3 protein: CASLDLNAYEQYF. For the CDR3, the DNA is TGTGCCAGCCTAGATTTGAATGCCTACGAGCAGTACTTC.

The table lists this clonotype with a few counts. The chain links TRBV18 to TRBJ2-6; 9 bases map to TRBD1. Trimming took 1 base from V and 2 from J; bases not matched to a gene: 6. The CDR3 has 18 residues. CDR1 KGHSH and CDR2 LQKENI come from the germline V gene. Here the CDR3 DNA reads TGTGCCAGCTCACCACTGGGACAGGGAGGGACTGGGGCCAACGTCCTGACTTTC. Amino acids: CASSPLGQGGTGANVLTF.

This clonotype was detected only a few times. The chain recombines TRBV11-2 with TRBJ2-1; 7 nucleotides agree with TRBD2. Germline V gene data show CDR1 as SGHAT and CDR2 as FQNNGV. After removal of 1 base from V and 4 bases from J, the junction contained 7 bases not matched to a gene. The CDR3 covers 16 residues. Here the CDR3 DNA reads TGTGCCAGCAGCTTAGGAGGGCTAGCGGAATACAATGAGCAGTTCTTC. It translates to CASSLGGLAEYNEQFF.

A few counts support this clonotype. The chain joins TRBV30 to TRBJ2-5; D not resolved. Trimming cost V 5 bases and J 3 bases, with 10 bases left between them. Germline V CDR1 and CDR2: GTSNPN, SVGIG (reference sequence). CDR3 size: 12 residues. CDR3 DNA: TGTGCCTGGTCGACGGTAGAAGAGACCCAGTACTTC. Translation gives CAWSTVEETQYF.

The sample holds a few counts of this clonotype. The J gene is TRBJ1-1, the V gene TRBV6-5, with 11 positions matching TRBD1. J was trimmed by 7 bases and V by 4 bases; bases with no gene match: 8. Per the germline V gene, CDR1 is MNHEY and CDR2 is SVGAGI. This CDR3 spans 15 amino acids. The CDR3: CASSFPGQGAGEAFF. The CDR3 nucleotides are TGTGCCAGCAGTTTCCCCGGACAGGGGGCGGGTGAAGCTTTCTTT.

This clonotype was counted at least ten times. The J gene is TRBJ1-2, the V gene TRBV28; weak D call: TRBD1 (5 bases). CDR1 and CDR2 (germline): MDHEN, SYDVKM. This CDR3 has 15 residues. Between the trimmed V and J ends, which lost 3 bases and 4 bases, there was a span of 15 bases. In nucleotides, the CDR3 is TGTGCCAGCAGTTTTCCAGACAGTTTTCGCTATGGCTACACCTTC. It translates to CASSFPDSFRYGYTF.

J is TRBJ1-1 and V is TRBV29-1; D is uncertain. CDR1 is SQVTM and CDR2 is ANQGSEA in the germline V gene. The germline V and J ends were trimmed by 3 bases and 0 bases, with 5 bases remaining between them. There are 12 residues in the CDR3. Here the CDR3 reads CSVDTVNTEAFF. In DNA, the CDR3 is TGCAGCGTTGACACGGTGAACACTGAAGCTTTCTTT. Filled out from reference TRBV29-1 and TRBJ1-1, the complete variable domain reads SAVISQKPSRDICQRGTSLTIQCQVDSQVTMMFWYRQQPGQSLTLIATANQGSEATYESGFVIDKFPISRPNLTFSTLTVSNMSPEDSSIYLCSVDTVNTEAFFGQGTRLTVV.

A note on this clonotype: A read error is possible here, since a much larger clone lies one base away. The chain couples TRBV20-1 to TRBJ1-1; 11 bases agree with TRBD1. The CDR3 spans 16 residues. Germline loops: CDR1 DFQATT, CDR2 SNEGSKA (reference sequence). The CDR3 DNA follows: TGCAGTGCTAGTTTATGGACAGGGGGCATCGAAACTGTAGCTTTCTTT. It codes for CSASLWTGGIETVAFF.

This clonotype was detected a few times. V and J are TRBV28 and TRBJ2-5, with unresolved D. Germline CDR1 is MDHEN and CDR2 is SYDVKM. There are 11 residues in the CDR3. The V end was cut by 6 bases, the J end by 7 bases, with 9 bases between. In nucleotides, the CDR3 is TGTGCCAGCAGCTTCGATAGGACCCAGTACTTC. Translating it yields CASSFDRTQYF.